Sequencing of this T cell receptor (beta chain) was carried out in a study of T cell responses to AZD1222 COVID-19 vaccine. Findings of the study overall: Donors were chiefly white British, with a greater number of females, and clonal diversity was perhaps underestimated. Of the AZD1222 recipients, only 5 to 7 were seropositive at baseline.

In regard to this clone: Its matching antigen is unknown.

The data were produced by immunoSEQ multiplex PCR, yet TCRdb's version contains in-frame clones alone and is incomplete. The sample lists approximately 190,000 clones; approximately 94% were seen once. The sample here was peripheral blood, taken on day 0 of AZD1222 vaccination. The TCR sequence derives from an adult in good health.

CDR3 amino acids: CASSVDQPPEQYF. The CDR3 DNA reads as TGCGCCAGCAGTGTTGACCAGCCCCCCGAGCAGTACTTC. The chain employs TRBV10-1 and TRBJ2-7; D is unclear. CDR3 length: 13 residues. Germline lookup yields CDR1 WNHNN and CDR2 SYGVQD (reference sequence). With 4 bases removed from V and 6 bases from J, the gap between germline ends came to 13 bases.